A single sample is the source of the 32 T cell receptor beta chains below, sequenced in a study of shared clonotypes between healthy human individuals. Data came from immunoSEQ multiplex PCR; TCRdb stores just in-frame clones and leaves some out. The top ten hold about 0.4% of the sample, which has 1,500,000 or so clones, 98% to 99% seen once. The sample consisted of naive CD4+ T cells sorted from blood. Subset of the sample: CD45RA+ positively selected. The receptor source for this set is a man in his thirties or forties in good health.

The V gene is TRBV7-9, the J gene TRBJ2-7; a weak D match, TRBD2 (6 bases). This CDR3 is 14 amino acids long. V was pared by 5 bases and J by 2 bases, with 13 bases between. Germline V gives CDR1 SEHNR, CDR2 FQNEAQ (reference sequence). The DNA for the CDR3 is TGTGCCAGCAGCCCTCCAGCGGGTACCTACGAGCAGTACTTC. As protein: CASSPPAGTYEQYF.

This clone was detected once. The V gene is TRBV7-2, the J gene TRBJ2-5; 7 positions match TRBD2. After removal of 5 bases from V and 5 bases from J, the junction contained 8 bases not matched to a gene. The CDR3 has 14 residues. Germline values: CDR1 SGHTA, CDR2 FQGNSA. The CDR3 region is CASSRGSKAETQYF. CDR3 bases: TGTGCCAGCAGCCGCGGGAGTAAGGCGGAGACCCAGTACTTC.

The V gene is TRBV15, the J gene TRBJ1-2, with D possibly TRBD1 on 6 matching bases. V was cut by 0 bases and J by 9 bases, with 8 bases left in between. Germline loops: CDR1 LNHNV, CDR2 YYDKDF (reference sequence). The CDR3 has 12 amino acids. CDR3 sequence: CATSRDRGSYTF. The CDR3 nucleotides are TGTGCCACCAGCAGAGACAGGGGAAGCTACACCTTC.

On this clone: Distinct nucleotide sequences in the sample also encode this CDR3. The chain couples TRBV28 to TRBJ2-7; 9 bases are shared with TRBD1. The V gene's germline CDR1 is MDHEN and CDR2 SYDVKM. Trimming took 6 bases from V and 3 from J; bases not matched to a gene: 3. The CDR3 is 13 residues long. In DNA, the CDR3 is TGTGCCAGCAGGGGGACAGGGCTCTACGAGCAGTACTTC. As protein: CASRGTGLYEQYF.

The CDR3 protein is CASSSDRPSSPYSNQPQHF. As DNA, the CDR3 is TGTGCCAGCAGCTCAGACAGGCCCAGTTCCCCTTATAGCAATCAGCCCCAGCATTTT. The V gene is TRBV7-6, the J gene TRBJ1-5, with D possibly matching TRBD1 (6 bases). CDR1 and CDR2 from the germline V gene are SGHVS and FNYEAQ. The ends were cut back, 4 bases at V and 0 bases at J, with 22 bases in the middle. The CDR3 covers 19 residues.

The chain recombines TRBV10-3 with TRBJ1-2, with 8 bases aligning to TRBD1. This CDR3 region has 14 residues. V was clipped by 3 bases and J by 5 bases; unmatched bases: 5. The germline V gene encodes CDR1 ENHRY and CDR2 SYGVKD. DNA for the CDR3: TGTGCCATCAGTGATAATGACAGGGGTTATGGCTACACCTTC. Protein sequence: CAISDNDRGYGYTF.

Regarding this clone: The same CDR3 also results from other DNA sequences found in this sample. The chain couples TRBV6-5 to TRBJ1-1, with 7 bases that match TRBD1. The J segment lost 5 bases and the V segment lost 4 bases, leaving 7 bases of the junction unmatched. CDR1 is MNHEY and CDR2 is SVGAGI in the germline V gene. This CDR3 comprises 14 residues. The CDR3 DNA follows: TGTGCCAGCAGTTTAGACAGGGTACGAACTGAAGCTTTCTTT. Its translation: CASSLDRVRTEAFF.

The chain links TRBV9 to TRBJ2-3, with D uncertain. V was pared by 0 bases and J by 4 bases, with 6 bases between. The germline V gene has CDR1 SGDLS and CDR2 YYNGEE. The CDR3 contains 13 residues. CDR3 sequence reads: CASSVVFADTQYF. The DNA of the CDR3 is TGTGCCAGCAGCGTAGTATTCGCAGATACGCAGTATTTT. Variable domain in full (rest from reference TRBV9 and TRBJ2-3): DSGVTQTPKHLITATGQRVTLRCSPRSGDLSVYWYQQSLDQGLQFLIQYYNGEERAKGNILERFSAQQFPDLHSELNLSSLELGDSALYFCASSVVFADTQYFGPGTRLTVL.

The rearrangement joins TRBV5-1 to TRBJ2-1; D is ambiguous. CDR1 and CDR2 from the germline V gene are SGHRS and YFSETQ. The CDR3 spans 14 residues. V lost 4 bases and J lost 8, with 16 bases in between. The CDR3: CASSPGGVGDEQFF. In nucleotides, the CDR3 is TGCGCCAGCAGCCCCGGTGGGGTCGGCGATGAGCAGTTCTTC.

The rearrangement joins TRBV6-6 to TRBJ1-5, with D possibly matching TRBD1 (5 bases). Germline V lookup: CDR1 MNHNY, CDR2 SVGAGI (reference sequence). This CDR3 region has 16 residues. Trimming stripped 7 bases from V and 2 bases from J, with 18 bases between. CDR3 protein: CASTNGGVGGNQPQHF. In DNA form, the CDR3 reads TGTGCCAGCACCAACGGGGGGGTAGGGGGCAATCAGCCCCAGCATTTT.

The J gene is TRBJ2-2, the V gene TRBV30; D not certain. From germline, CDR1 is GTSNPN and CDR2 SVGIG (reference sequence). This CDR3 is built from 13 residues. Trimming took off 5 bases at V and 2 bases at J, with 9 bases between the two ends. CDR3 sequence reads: CAWGKANTGELFF. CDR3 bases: TGTGCCTGGGGTAAAGCCAACACCGGGGAGCTGTTTTTT. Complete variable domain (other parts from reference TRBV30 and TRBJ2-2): SQTIHQWPATLVQPVGSPLSLECTVEGTSNPNLYWYRQAAGRGLQLLFYSVGIGQISSEVPQNLSASRPQDRQFILSSKKLLLSDSGFYLCAWGKANTGELFFGEGSRLTVL.

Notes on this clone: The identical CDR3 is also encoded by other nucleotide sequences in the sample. The CDR3 spells CASSELGRLNTEAFF. CDR3 sequence (DNA): TGTGCCAGCAGTGAATTGGGAAGACTGAACACTGAAGCTTTCTTT. V and J are TRBV2 and TRBJ1-1; D not certain. Germline CDR1 and CDR2: SNHLY and FYNNEI. Trimming removed 2 bases from V and 0 bases from J, with 10 bases in between. This CDR3 has 15 residues.

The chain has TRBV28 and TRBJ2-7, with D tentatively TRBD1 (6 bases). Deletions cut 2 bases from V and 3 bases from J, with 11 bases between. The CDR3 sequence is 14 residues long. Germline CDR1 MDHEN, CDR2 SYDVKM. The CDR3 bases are TGTGCCAGCAGTTTAACAGGGCCAAACTACGAGCAGTACTTC. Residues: CASSLTGPNYEQYF. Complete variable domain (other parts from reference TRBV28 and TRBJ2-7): DVKVTQSSRYLVKRTGEKVFLECVQDMDHENMFWYRQDPGLGLRLIYFSYDVKMKEKGDIPEGYSVSREKKERFSLILESASTNQTSMYLCASSLTGPNYEQYFGPGTRLTVT.

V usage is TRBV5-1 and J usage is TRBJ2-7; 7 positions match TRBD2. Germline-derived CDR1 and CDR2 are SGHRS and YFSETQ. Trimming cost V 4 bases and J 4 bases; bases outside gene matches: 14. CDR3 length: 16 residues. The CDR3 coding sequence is TGCGCCAGCAGCCATAGGCACGGCGGGGGTTTGTACGAGCAGTACTTC. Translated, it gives CASSHRHGGGLYEQYF.

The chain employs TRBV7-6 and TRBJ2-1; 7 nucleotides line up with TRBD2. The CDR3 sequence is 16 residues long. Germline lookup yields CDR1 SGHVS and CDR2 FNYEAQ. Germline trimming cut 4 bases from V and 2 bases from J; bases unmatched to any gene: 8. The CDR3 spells CASSSGEGLPYNEQFF. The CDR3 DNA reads TGTGCCAGCAGCTCGGGGGAGGGGCTCCCCTACAATGAGCAGTTCTTC.

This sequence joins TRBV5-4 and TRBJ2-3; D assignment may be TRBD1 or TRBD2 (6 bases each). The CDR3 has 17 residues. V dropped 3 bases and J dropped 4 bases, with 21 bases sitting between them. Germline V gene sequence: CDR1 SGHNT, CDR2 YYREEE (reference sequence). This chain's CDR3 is CASSSGATSAIPDTQYF. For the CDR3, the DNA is TGTGCCAGCAGCTCGGGGGCGACTAGTGCAATTCCAGATACGCAGTATTTT.

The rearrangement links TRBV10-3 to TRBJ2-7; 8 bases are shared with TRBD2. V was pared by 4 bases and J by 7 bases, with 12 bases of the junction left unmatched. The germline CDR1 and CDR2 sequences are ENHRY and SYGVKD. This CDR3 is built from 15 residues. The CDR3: CAISVEQQGLGEQYF. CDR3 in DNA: TGTGCCATCAGTGTTGAGCAACAGGGACTAGGGGAGCAGTACTTC.

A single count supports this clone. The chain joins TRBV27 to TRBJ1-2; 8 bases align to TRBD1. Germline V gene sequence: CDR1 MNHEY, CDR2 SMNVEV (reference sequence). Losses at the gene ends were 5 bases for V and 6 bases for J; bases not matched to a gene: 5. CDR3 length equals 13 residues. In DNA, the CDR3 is TGTGCCAGCAGTCCCCACAGGGGGAATGGCTACACCTTC. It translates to CASSPHRGNGYTF.

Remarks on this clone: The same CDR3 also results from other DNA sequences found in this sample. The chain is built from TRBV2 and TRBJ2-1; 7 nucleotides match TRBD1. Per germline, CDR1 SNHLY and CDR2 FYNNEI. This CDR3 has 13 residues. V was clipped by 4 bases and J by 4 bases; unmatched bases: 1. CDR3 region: CASSGTGYNEQFF. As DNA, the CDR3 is TGTGCCAGCAGTGGGACAGGTTACAATGAGCAGTTCTTC.

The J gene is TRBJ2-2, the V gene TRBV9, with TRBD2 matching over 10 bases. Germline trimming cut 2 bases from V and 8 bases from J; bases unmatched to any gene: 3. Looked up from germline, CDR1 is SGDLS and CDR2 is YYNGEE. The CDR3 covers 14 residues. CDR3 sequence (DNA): TGTGCCAGCAGCGTCGTAGCGGGAGGTGGGGAGCTGTTTTTT. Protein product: CASSVVAGGGELFF.

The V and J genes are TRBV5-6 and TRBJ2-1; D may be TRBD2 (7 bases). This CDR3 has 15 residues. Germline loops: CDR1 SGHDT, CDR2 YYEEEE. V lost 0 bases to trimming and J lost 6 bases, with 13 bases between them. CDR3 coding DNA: TGTGCCAGCAGCTTGGTAGGGGGGGCCCCCAATGAGCAGTTCTTC. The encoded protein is CASSLVGGAPNEQFF. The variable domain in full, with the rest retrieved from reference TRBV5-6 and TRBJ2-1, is DAGVTQSPTHLIKTRGQQVTLRCSPKSGHDTVSWYQQALGQGPQFIFQYYEEEERQRGNFPDRFSGHQFPNYSSELNVNALLLGDSALYLCASSLVGGAPNEQFFGPGTRLTVL.

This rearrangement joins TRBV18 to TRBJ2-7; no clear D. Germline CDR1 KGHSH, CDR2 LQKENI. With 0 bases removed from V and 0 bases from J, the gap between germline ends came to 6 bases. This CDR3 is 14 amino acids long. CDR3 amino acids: CASSPPLSSYEQYF. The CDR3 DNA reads TGTGCCAGCTCACCACCGTTGAGCTCCTACGAGCAGTACTTC.

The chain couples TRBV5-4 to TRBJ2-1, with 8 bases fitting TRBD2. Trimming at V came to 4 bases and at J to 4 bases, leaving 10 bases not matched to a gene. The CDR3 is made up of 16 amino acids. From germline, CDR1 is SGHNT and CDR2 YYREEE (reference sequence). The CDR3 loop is CASSRGGAGGYNEQFF. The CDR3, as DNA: TGTGCCAGCAGCCGCGGGGGTGCGGGAGGTTACAATGAGCAGTTCTTC.

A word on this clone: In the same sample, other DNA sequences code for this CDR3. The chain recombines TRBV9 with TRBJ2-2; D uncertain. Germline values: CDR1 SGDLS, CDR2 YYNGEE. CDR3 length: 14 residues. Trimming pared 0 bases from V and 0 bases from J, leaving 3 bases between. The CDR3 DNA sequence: TGTGCCAGCAGCGTAGCGGCGAACACCGGGGAGCTGTTTTTT. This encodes CASSVAANTGELFF.

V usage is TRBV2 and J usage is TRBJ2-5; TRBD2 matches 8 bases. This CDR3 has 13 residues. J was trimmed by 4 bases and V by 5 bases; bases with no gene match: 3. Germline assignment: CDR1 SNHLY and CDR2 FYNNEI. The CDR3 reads CASSRGGTETQYF. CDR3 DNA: TGTGCCAGCAGTCGGGGGGGCACAGAGACCCAGTACTTC.

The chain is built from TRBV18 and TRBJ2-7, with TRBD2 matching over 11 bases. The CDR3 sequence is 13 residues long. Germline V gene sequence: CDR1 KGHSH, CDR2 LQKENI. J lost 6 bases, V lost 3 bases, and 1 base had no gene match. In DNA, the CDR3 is TGTGCCAGCTCACCCCTAGCGGGAGGCGAGCAGTACTTC. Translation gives CASSPLAGGEQYF.

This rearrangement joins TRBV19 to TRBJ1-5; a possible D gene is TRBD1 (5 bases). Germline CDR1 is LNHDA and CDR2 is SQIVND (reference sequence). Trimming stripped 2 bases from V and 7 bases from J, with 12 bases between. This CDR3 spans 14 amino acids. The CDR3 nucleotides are TGTGCCAGTAGTATACTTGGGACTGGCCAGCCCCAGCATTTT. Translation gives CASSILGTGQPQHF.

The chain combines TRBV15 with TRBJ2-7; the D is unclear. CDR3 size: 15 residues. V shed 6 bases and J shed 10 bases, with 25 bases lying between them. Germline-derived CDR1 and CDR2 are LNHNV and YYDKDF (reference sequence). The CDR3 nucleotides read TGTGCCACCAGACCTCAAAGTGGCTTTTTAGGAGACCAGTACTTC. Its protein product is CATRPQSGFLGDQYF.

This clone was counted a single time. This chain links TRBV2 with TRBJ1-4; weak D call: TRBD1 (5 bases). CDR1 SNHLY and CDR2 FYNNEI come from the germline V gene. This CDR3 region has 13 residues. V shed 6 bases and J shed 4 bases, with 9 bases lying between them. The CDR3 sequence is CASSRDDNEKLFF. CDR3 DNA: TGTGCCAGCAGCCGGGACGATAATGAAAAACTGTTTTTT.

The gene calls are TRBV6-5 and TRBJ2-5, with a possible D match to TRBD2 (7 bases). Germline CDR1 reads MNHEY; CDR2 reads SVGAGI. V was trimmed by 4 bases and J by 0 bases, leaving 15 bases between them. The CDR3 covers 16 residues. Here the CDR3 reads CASSSGGRVYQETQYF. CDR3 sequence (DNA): TGTGCCAGCAGTTCCGGGGGGCGGGTTTACCAAGAGACCCAGTACTTC.

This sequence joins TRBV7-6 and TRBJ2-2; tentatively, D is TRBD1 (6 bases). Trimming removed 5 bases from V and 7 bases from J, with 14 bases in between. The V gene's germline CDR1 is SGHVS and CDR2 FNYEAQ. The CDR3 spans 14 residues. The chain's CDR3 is CASSPPDSIGELFF. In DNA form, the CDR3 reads TGTGCCAGCAGCCCCCCGGACAGTATCGGGGAGCTGTTTTTT.

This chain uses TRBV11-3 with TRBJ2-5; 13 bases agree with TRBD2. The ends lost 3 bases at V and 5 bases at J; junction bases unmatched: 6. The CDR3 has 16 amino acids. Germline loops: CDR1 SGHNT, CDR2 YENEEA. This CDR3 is CASSFRLAGGAETQYF. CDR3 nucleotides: TGTGCCAGCAGCTTTCGACTAGCGGGAGGTGCGGAGACCCAGTACTTC.